The rows below give T cell receptor beta chains drawn from one sample of a study of T cells in Graves' hyperthyroidism and ophthalmopathy. Each CDR3 protein is one row after TCRdb ran MiXCR on the multiplex PCR reads. The profile covers around 450,000 distinct CDR3 sequences, with 15% to 17% appearing a single time and 12% to 15% taken by the ten largest. Input material: blood. The receptors shown here come from a woman aged 18-29 years with Graves' hyperthyroidism. The CDR3 runs from the conserved cysteine through the conserved F or W. Fields, in order: clone size, J gene, CDR3 length, V gene, CDR3 protein. Only part of the rows carry a size: once, few, many, or a class if the clone is expanded.

-,TRBJ2-5,14,TRBV6-2/TRBV6-3,CASKSRSLQETQYF
-,TRBJ1-2,15,TRBV5-1,CASSTGTEYNYGYTF
many,TRBJ2-7,16,TRBV5-1,CASSFGGLAASYEQYF
few,TRBJ2-2,19,TRBV7-6,CASSTRRGTPVSNTGELFF
few,TRBJ1-5,13,TRBV6-1,CASYHTGSQPQHF
few,TRBJ2-7,15,TRBV27,CASSSLTGESYEQYF
many,TRBJ1-5,15,TRBV6-6,CASSYSSVQRQPQHF
-,TRBJ1-6,18,TRBV7-8,CASSLASDRATSNSPLHF
-,TRBJ2-1,14,TRBV6-1,CASTRTGGYNEQFF
many,TRBJ1-1,13,TRBV7-9,CASSLAKGTEAFF
-,TRBJ1-3,15,TRBV5-1,CASSPRTSAGNTIYF
many,TRBJ1-5,16,TRBV28,CASRSTGGTGNQPQHF
few,TRBJ2-1,16,TRBV20-1,CSASRSGRALNNEQFF
-,TRBJ2-3,16,TRBV18,CASSPRQGYSTDTQYF
-,TRBJ2-5,14,TRBV20-1,CSAYVILGQETQYF
-,TRBJ2-7,15,TRBV12-3/TRBV12-4,CASSRTGGLPYEQYF
-,TRBJ2-7,17,TRBV9,CASSVGIRGLKEDEQYF
-,TRBJ1-1,14,TRBV20-1,CSASSQGVNTEAFF
many,TRBJ1-3,20,TRBV11-2,CASSLLLRTGWDRGSDTIYF
few,TRBJ2-2,18,TRBV10-3,CAISERFSGTSGPGELFF